The TCR beta chain described here comes from a study of CD8+ T cells in alopecia areata. For the study at large: Treatment of the treated patients consisted of oral tofacitinib, 5 to 10 mg twice daily. Study results and caveats: Expanded CD8+ clones among the top 100, and scalp clonality, were significantly decreased by tofacitinib.

About this clone itself: Its antigen remains unidentified. The identical CDR3 is also encoded by other nucleotide sequences in the sample.

As for treatment: oral pan-JAK inhibitor, 5-10 mg twice daily. It was cDNA, reverse transcribed from extracted RNA, that served as the sequencing template. Libraries were prepared by immunoSEQ multiplex PCR; TCRdb keeps only in-frame clonotypes and omits some of them. The repertoire holds a few hundred thousand clones, with 30% to 40% as singletons. This sequence was found in a human donor with alopecia areata. The sample here was CD4+ T cells sorted from blood, taken at approximately week 30, from a patient treated with tofacitinib.

CDR3 coding DNA: TGTGCCAGCAGCGCCAACAATGAGCAGTTCTTC. As protein: CASSANNEQFF. The J gene is TRBJ2-1, the V gene TRBV9; D is uncertain. V was pared by 3 bases and J by 5 bases, with 3 bases between. The CDR3 extends over 11 amino acids. Germline values: CDR1 SGDLS, CDR2 YYNGEE.